This entry is about one T cell receptor (beta chain). The ends were cut back, 4 bases at V and 1 base at J, with 18 bases in the middle. Germline CDR1 reads SGHDT; CDR2 reads YYEEEE. The CDR3 extends over 16 amino acids. The sample belongs to a study of a mutant IDH1 vaccine in newly diagnosed glioma. The overall study: A 62.5% male, approximately 40% female split and a mean age of approximately 38 years characterized treated patients.

Sequenced by immunoSEQ multiplex PCR; TCRdb stores in-frame clones only, minus some. The profile shows tens of thousands of clones, 91% of them singletons. Documented time point: baseline, week 1 (first vaccination visit). Stated treatment: pre-vaccination baseline after standard-of-care therapy. Specimen: PBMCs, collected from a glioma patient treated with radiotherapy, temozolomide or both. The clonotype comes from a man aged 50 or older with glioma. J is TRBJ2-7 and V is TRBV5-6, with D perhaps being TRBD1 or TRBD2 (5 bases each). This CDR3 is CASSGGRGAGSYEQYF. For the CDR3, the DNA is TGTGCCAGCAGCGGGGGAAGGGGCGCAGGATCCTACGAGCAGTACTTC.